The source of this TCR beta chain is a study of blood T cells in healthy people across ages. Study-level points and caveats: Unknown CMV status may confound age-related changes in expanded clones. Strong correlation linked observed beta diversity and percent naive T cells.

Germline CDR1 reads LGHDT; CDR2 reads YNNKEL (reference sequence). V was clipped by 4 bases and J by 7 bases; unmatched bases: 4. This CDR3 is 14 amino acids long. Together with a sample-barcoded 5' primer, a J-beta primer mix was included in a second PCR lasting about 6 to 11 cycles. Samples each returned at least 2.5 million CDR3-containing paired-end reads. TCRdb re-called the 5' RACE reads with MiXCR, one entry per CDR3 protein. The sample records about 780,000 distinct CDR3 sequences, about 42% being singletons. Notes on this clonotype: Its antigen is not known.

Specimen: blood. The rearrangement links TRBV3-1 to TRBJ2-1, with 10 bases aligning to TRBD2. This receptor was identified in an elderly man in good health. The CDR3 sequence is CASSLSGGRNEQFF. In nucleotides, the CDR3 is TGTGCCAGCAGCCTTAGCGGGGGGCGGAATGAGCAGTTCTTC.